This is a list of T cell receptor beta chains from one sample in a study of technical replicates of blood from a handful of donors. Sequenced by immunoSEQ multiplex PCR; TCRdb stores in-frame clones only, minus some. The data hold 65,000 to 95,000 clones, with roughly 98% observed a single time. Sequenced input: T cells isolated from PBMCs. All receptors derive from a human donor in good health. The CDR3 runs from the conserved cysteine through the conserved F or W. Fields, in order: V gene, CDR3 protein.

TRBV18	CASSPPTDLLAKNIQYF
TRBV5-1	CASSPAGLDTQYF
TRBV4-2	CASSQDSGGGANVLTF
TRBV2	CASSVSGADIQYF
TRBV15	CATSRDPGSYEQYF
TRBV10-3	CAISGVGVRSYEQYF
TRBV7-6	CASSYRGQGAMGMNTEAFF
TRBV28	CASTPWGDSNQPQHF
TRBV19	CASSIDPGWNQPQHF
TRBV6-5	CASRKQGMGNEQFF
TRBV6-4	CASSDSAGGGETQYF
TRBV7-9	CASSAGGLDEQFF
TRBV5-1	CASSLSTGNTEAFF
TRBV28	CASRGLWQYF
TRBV5-1	CASSLRTSGGANTGELFF
TRBV10-3	CAISGALRGSSGTGELFF
TRBV7-6	CASSLNGGAMNTEAFF
TRBV7-9	CASSTYRGGASSYEQYF
TRBV7-8	CASSLRAGVNEQYF
TRBV7-2	CASSPADGTAINYEQYF
TRBV28	CASATIWTGGDYGYTF
TRBV14	CASSQEPRTRFF
TRBV11-2	CASSPPGLSYNEQFF
TRBV4-1	CASSPTTSGGQTGELFF
TRBV28	CASSIGTSGASTDTQYF
TRBV19	CASRITTGTPYEQFF
TRBV28	CASSFTQGTYTEAFF
TRBV4-1	CASGGIAAGEETQYF
TRBV19	CASRGVQGIWYTEAFF
TRBV10-1	CASSPGESGNTIYF
TRBV5-8	CASSQGPRSGNTIYF
TRBV2	CASLQDRGLNEQFF
TRBV5-1	CASSLEGTTSYNEQFF
TRBV18	CASSLGTAEGFGEQFF
TRBV5-1	CASSSDPTVMVYEQYF
TRBV15	CATSRDSGLPAGELFF
TRBV4-1	CASSQDLRSRSYEQYF
TRBV30	CAWSWGPDTQYF
TRBV4-2	CASSQEVGQGYQPQHF
TRBV19	CASSMLANSYEQYF
TRBV18	CASSPLSPPEAFF